This TCR beta chain derives from a study of T cell changes during pregnancy in multiple sclerosis. Method: immunoSEQ multiplex PCR; TCRdb's copy keeps in-frame clones and lacks some. The table lists more than 80,000 clones, around 92% of them singletons. CDR1 is SGDLS, CDR2 YYNGEE, per germline. V shed 3 bases, J shed 0 bases, and the junction held 2 bases outside the gene matches. The CDR3 totals 15 residues. The clonotype comes from a female donor with multiple sclerosis, enrolled in a pregnancy study. The input for sequencing was peripheral blood, taken after pregnancy. The chain combines TRBV9 with TRBJ2-7, with 11 nucleotides matching TRBD2. The CDR3 DNA follows: TGTGCCAGCAGCGCCGGGACTAGCGGCTCCTACGAGCAGTACTTC. Its protein is CASSAGTSGSYEQYF.